Listed below are T cell receptor beta chains from one sample, sequenced in a study of blood T cell repertoires in COVID-19. Data came from immunoSEQ multiplex PCR; TCRdb stores just in-frame clones and leaves some out. The sample gives about 140,000 clones, more than 85% of which show up once; just under 3% is in the top ten. The specimen was peripheral blood. These receptors all stem from a man aged 60-69 years with active or convalescent COVID-19. CDR3s include the opening cysteine and the closing phenylalanine or tryptophan. The order of the fields is clone size, V gene, J gene, D gene, CDR3 DNA, CDR3 protein. D genes are given only for firm matches. Clone size is shown for a subset of rows, as once, few, many or a class of expanded clone.

-	TRBV19	TRBJ2-1	-	TGTGCCAGTGATTTAGGTGGGGGGTCCTACAATGAGCAGTTCTTC	CASDLGGGSYNEQFF
-	TRBV7-9	TRBJ2-1	-	TGTGCCAGCAGCAAAGGAACTAGCCCCCTAGATGAGCAGTTCTTC	CASSKGTSPLDEQFF
-	TRBV19	TRBJ1-1	-	TGTGCCAGTATTGGCAGGCCGAACACTGAAGCTTTCTTT	CASIGRPNTEAFF
-	TRBV5-5	TRBJ1-6	TRBD1	TGTGCCAGCAGCTTGGCGGACAGGGGTAATTCACCCCTCCACTTT	CASSLADRGNSPLHF
-	TRBV2	TRBJ2-5	-	TGTGCCAGCCGGGGGTTGGGGGGAGAGACCCAGTACTTC	CASRGLGGETQYF
-	TRBV24-1	TRBJ2-1	TRBD2	TGTGCCACCAGTGACAGGACTAGCGGGAGGGCCGGGTACGATGAGCAGTTCTTC	CATSDRTSGRAGYDEQFF
-	TRBV6-5	TRBJ1-2	TRBD1	TGTGCCAGCAGAGTTGACAGGGGGCGAGTCTATGGCTACACCTTC	CASRVDRGRVYGYTF
-	TRBV27	TRBJ2-2	TRBD2	TGTGCCAGCAGTTTATTCGCAGGACTAGTCGTGGGGCCGAGGGGGGAGCTGTTTTTT	CASSLFAGLVVGPRGELFF
-	TRBV5-1	TRBJ1-2	TRBD1	TGCGCCAGCAGCTTGTCGGTCGTACCGGGGACAGAGATTATGGCTGGCATGGGCTACACCTTC	CASSLSVVPGTEIMAGMGYTF
-	TRBV5-6	TRBJ1-6	TRBD1	TGTGCCAGCAGCTGGGGACAGAGGTACAATTCACCCCTCCACTTT	CASSWGQRYNSPLHF
-	TRBV19	TRBJ1-1	-	TGTGCCAGTAAGCACCGGGACAAGACAGAAGCTTTCTTT	CASKHRDKTEAFF
few	TRBV18	TRBJ1-6	-	TGTGCCAGCTCACCCGACGCGGCCGGGAATTCACCCCTCCACTTT	CASSPDAAGNSPLHF
-	TRBV7-8	TRBJ1-2	TRBD1	TGTGCCAGCAGCTCAAAGACCGGGACAGCCGCGGGGGGCTACACCTTC	CASSSKTGTAAGGYTF
-	TRBV6-2/TRBV6-3	TRBJ1-1	-	TGTGCCAGCAGTAAATCCCAGGGGAACACTGAAGCTTTCTTT	CASSKSQGNTEAFF
-	TRBV11-2	TRBJ2-1	TRBD1	TGTGCCAGCAGCTTAGTACAGGGGTGGGATGAGCAGTTCTTC	CASSLVQGWDEQFF
-	TRBV15	TRBJ1-1	-	TGTGCCACCAGCAGAGATTCGGGGGTGGGGAACACTGAAGCTTTCTTT	CATSRDSGVGNTEAFF
-	TRBV28	TRBJ1-2	-	TGTGCCAGCACCCTACCGGGACTAGAAAACTATGGCTACACCTTC	CASTLPGLENYGYTF
-	TRBV7-2	TRBJ2-1	-	TGTGCCAGCAGCTTAGGTTTGCGGGATGAGCAGTTCTTC	CASSLGLRDEQFF
-	TRBV24-1	TRBJ1-6	TRBD1	TGTGCCACCAGTGACCTAGGGACAGCTCCTAATTCACCCCTCCACTTT	CATSDLGTAPNSPLHF
once	TRBV7-9	TRBJ2-2	TRBD2	TGTGCCAGCAGCTTCCCCGGACTAGCGGGCAACACCGGGGAGCTGTTTTTT	CASSFPGLAGNTGELFF
-	TRBV2	TRBJ1-1	-	TGTGCCAGCAGTGTAAGGGGGGGGGACACTGAAGCTTTCTTT	CASSVRGGDTEAFF
-	TRBV15	TRBJ2-5	TRBD2	TGTGCCACCAGCAAAGATCAGGCGGGAGAAGAGACCCAGTACTTC	CATSKDQAGEETQYF
-	TRBV11-1	TRBJ2-7	-	TGTGCCAGCAGCGTCGACAGTTCCTACGAGCAGTACTTC	CASSVDSSYEQYF
-	TRBV10-3	TRBJ2-3	TRBD2	TGTGCCACTTCAGCGGGAACTAGCACAGATACGCAGTATTTT	CATSAGTSTDTQYF
-	TRBV27	TRBJ2-6	-	TGTGCCAGCAGTTTGATGGGGGCTACTGGGGCCAACGTCCTGACTTTC	CASSLMGATGANVLTF
-	TRBV5-4	TRBJ2-2	TRBD2	TGTGCCAGCAGCCCAGGACTAGCTAAGGAGCTGTTTTTT	CASSPGLAKELFF
-	TRBV20-1	TRBJ2-1	-	TGCAGTGCTAGTGGGGATCCTGCACGGGGGCAGTTCTTC	CSASGDPARGQFF
-	TRBV6-5	TRBJ2-1	TRBD2	TGTGCCAGCAGTTCTGACCCCACGGGAGGTTTAAATGAGCAGTTCTTC	CASSSDPTGGLNEQFF
-	TRBV5-6	TRBJ1-5	-	TGTGCCAGCAGCTTGGGGGGGGAGCCCCAGCATTTT	CASSLGGEPQHF
-	TRBV28	TRBJ2-7	TRBD1	TGTGCCAGCAGTACCTTACAGGGGGGCACCTACGAGCAGTACTTC	CASSTLQGGTYEQYF
-	TRBV6-5	TRBJ2-5	-	TGTGCCAGCAGTTATAATCGGGAAGAGACCCAGTACTTC	CASSYNREETQYF
-	TRBV3-1/TRBV3-2	TRBJ1-1	TRBD1	TGTGCCAGCAGCCAGCGAGGGGGCGGTGAAGCTTTCTTT	CASSQRGGGEAFF
-	TRBV20-1	TRBJ2-4	-	TGCAGTGCTAGCGGGGAAAACATTCAGTACTTC	CSASGENIQYF
once	TRBV30	TRBJ1-1	-	TGTGCCTGGAGTGTAATGAGAATGAACACTGAAGCTTTCTTT	CAWSVMRMNTEAFF
-	TRBV19	TRBJ1-2	TRBD1	TGTGCCAGTAGTGCCTCCCCGGGACAGGGGGTGAGAGGCTACACCTTC	CASSASPGQGVRGYTF
-	TRBV3-1/TRBV3-2	TRBJ2-7	TRBD2	TGTGCCAGCAGCCAAGGATCCGGGACTAGCGGGACGGGGCAGTACTTC	CASSQGSGTSGTGQYF
-	TRBV4-2	TRBJ2-2	TRBD2	TGTGCCAGCAGCCCCCGGGGGGGTAAAGCTCCCACCGGGGAGCTGTTTTTT	CASSPRGGKAPTGELFF
-	TRBV4-1	TRBJ1-1	TRBD1	TGCGCCAGCAGCCCCGAGGGGACAGGGGGAATCTTTAACACTGAAGCTTTCTTT	CASSPEGTGGIFNTEAFF
once	TRBV28	TRBJ2-7	-	TGTGCCAGCACCTCCCCCGATTCGGGGTACGAGCAGTACTTC	CASTSPDSGYEQYF